The rows below give T cell receptor beta chains drawn from one sample of a study of blood T cell repertoires in COVID-19. The table came from immunoSEQ multiplex PCR; TCRdb's copy has only in-frame clones and leaves some out. Seen here are about 300,000 clones, roughly nine tenths observed once, and the top ten hold less than 3.5%. Sample: PBMCs or T cells enriched from blood (not recorded which). The receptor source for this set is a woman between 50 and 59 years old who had been exposed to COVID-19. Both conserved end residues are part of each CDR3. The D gene is left open where the match is weak. Rows give clone size only sometimes, using once, few, many, or a class for an expanded clone.

v_gene,j_gene,abundance,d_gene,CDR3nt,CDR3aa
TRBV5-4,TRBJ2-2,NA,TRBD1,TGTGCCAGCAGCTTGCATGGGACAGGGTACCTCACCGGGGAGCTGTTTTTT,CASSLHGTGYLTGELFF
TRBV28,TRBJ1-5,NA,TRBD1,TGTGCCAGCAGATCCGGGACAGCCTTACCCAATCAGCCCCAGCATTTT,CASRSGTALPNQPQHF
TRBV6-5,TRBJ1-2,NA,TRBD1,TGTGCCAGCAGCTTGACAGGGGACTATGGCTACACCTTC,CASSLTGDYGYTF
TRBV19,TRBJ2-3,once,NA,TGTGCCAGTAGTTCGAGGACTGCTACAAGCACAGATACGCAGTATTTT,CASSSRTATSTDTQYF
TRBV6-4,TRBJ1-1,NA,NA,TGTGCCAGCCTTCAGGGAATGAACACTGAAGCTTTCTTT,CASLQGMNTEAFF
TRBV5-1,TRBJ2-3,NA,TRBD1,TGCGCCAGCAGGCGCATGACAGGGTCCCTGGATACGCAGTATTTT,CASRRMTGSLDTQYF
TRBV7-2,TRBJ1-2,NA,TRBD1,TGTGCCAGCAGCCCGAAGGACAGGGCTGACTATGGCTACACCTTC,CASSPKDRADYGYTF
TRBV7-9,TRBJ2-7,NA,NA,TGTGCCAGCAGCCACCCCGATTTGGGGGGTTGGGGCGAGCAGTACTTC,CASSHPDLGGWGEQYF
TRBV27,TRBJ1-3,NA,TRBD1,TGTGCCAGCAGTTTATTCGGGGACAGGGTCTCTGGAAACACCATATATTTT,CASSLFGDRVSGNTIYF
TRBV3-1/TRBV3-2,TRBJ2-1,NA,TRBD2,TGTGCCAGCAGCCGAAGCTGGGGGGGCTCCTACAATGAGCAGTTCTTC,CASSRSWGGSYNEQFF
TRBV2,TRBJ2-1,NA,NA,TGTGCCAGCAGTGTTGATGTGTGGGGGGGGCAATACAATGAGCAGTTCTTC,CASSVDVWGGQYNEQFF
TRBV28,TRBJ1-4,NA,TRBD1,TGTGCCAGCAGTGGACAGGGTTCTAATGAAAAACTGTTTTTT,CASSGQGSNEKLFF
TRBV5-1,TRBJ2-3,NA,TRBD1,TGCGCCAGCAGCTTCCGGGACAGGAACACAGATACGCAGTATTTT,CASSFRDRNTDTQYF
TRBV10-3,TRBJ1-5,once,NA,TGTGCCAAAGCGGCCTATAGCAATCAGCCCCAGCATTTT,CAKAAYSNQPQHF
TRBV29-1,TRBJ2-3,NA,NA,TGCAGCGTTGATGCGGGGCACGGGACAGATACGCAGTATTTT,CSVDAGHGTDTQYF
TRBV19,TRBJ1-2,NA,NA,TGTGCCAGTAGTATTGACAGGAACTATGGCTACACCTTC,CASSIDRNYGYTF
TRBV5-1,TRBJ1-6,few,NA,TGCGCCAGCAGCTTGGAACGGTGGGAGAATAATTCACCCCTCCACTTT,CASSLERWENNSPLHF
TRBV4-2,TRBJ2-3,once,TRBD2,TGTGCCAGCAGCCAAGGACGTATTGGGCGGGGGGACCTGAATACGCAGTATTTT,CASSQGRIGRGDLNTQYF
TRBV19,TRBJ1-2,NA,TRBD1,TGTGCCACAGGACAGGGGCCGGCTAACTATGGCTACACCTTC,CATGQGPANYGYTF
TRBV19,TRBJ2-5,NA,TRBD2,TGTGCCAGTAGTATCTCCGCGGGAGGTGGGGGAGAGACCCAGTACTTC,CASSISAGGGGETQYF
TRBV6-1,TRBJ1-6,NA,TRBD1,TGTGCCAGCAGTGAACTCAGGGGGCGGAATTCACCCCTCCACTTT,CASSELRGRNSPLHF
TRBV5-1,TRBJ2-7,NA,TRBD1,TGCGCCAGCAGCTTGGCAGGGGGCCCCTATAGTGAGCAGTACTTC,CASSLAGGPYSEQYF